This TCR beta chain was sequenced during a study of T cells expressing NK-cell markers. CDR3 size: 17 residues. CDR1 and CDR2 (germline): SGDLS, YYNGEE. TCRdb re-called the 5' RACE reads; one entry per CDR3 protein, DNA not given. The specimen's table records 350,000 to 450,000 distinct CDR3 sequences. The source of this sequence is a man aged 18-70 years in good health. The rearrangement links TRBV9 to TRBJ2-2; TCRdb's D gene call, TRBD2, goes unchecked for lack of DNA. Input material: blood T cells: a sorted CD56 or NKG2C T cell subset, CD4+ or CD8+ T cells, or bulk PBMC T cells (not recorded which). CDR3: CASSFRTSGVNTGELFF.